This passage covers 25 T cell receptor beta chains from one sample sequenced in a study of early T cells in non-severe SARS-CoV-2 infection. In TCRdb, the 5' RACE reads were re-called with MiXCR into one record per CDR3 protein. The sample gives 100,000 to 130,000 distinct CDR3 sequences, around 10% of which show up once; approximately 3.1% is in the top ten. What was sequenced was whole blood. The source of these receptors is an adult who was a healthcare worker with PCR-confirmed SARS-CoV-2 infection or an uninfected control (not recorded which).

In its sample, this clonotype was seen a few times. The chain carries TRBV30 and TRBJ1-5; perhaps TRBD1 as D (5 bases). The CDR3 totals 11 residues. Trimming removed 5 bases from V and 6 bases from J, with 8 bases in between. Germline V gene data show CDR1 as GTSNPN and CDR2 as SVGIG (reference sequence). The CDR3 loop is CAWGGSQPQHF. The CDR3 region has the DNA TGTGCCTGGGGGGGAAGTCAGCCCCAGCATTTT. Full variable domain (rest looked up from reference TRBV30 and TRBJ1-5): SQTIHQWPATLVQPVGSPLSLECTVEGTSNPNLYWYRQAAGRGLQLLFYSVGIGQISSEVPQNLSASRPQDRQFILSSKKLLLSDSGFYLCAWGGSQPQHFGDGTRLSIL.

This clonotype has just a few counts. V gene TRBV10-2 combines with J gene TRBJ2-6; D remains unclear. CDR3 length equals 14 residues. In germline, CDR1 is WSHSY, CDR2 SAAADI. The V gene lost 7 bases and the J gene lost 0 bases, with 7 bases spanning the gap. CDR3 protein: CASNPGSGANVLTF. The DNA of the CDR3 is TGCGCCAGCAATCCCGGCTCTGGGGCCAACGTCCTGACTTTC.

This clonotype was seen many times. In DNA, the CDR3 is TGTGCCTCGGGGGGCAGCTCCTACGAGCAGTACTTC. The encoded protein is CASGGSSYEQYF. V is TRBV10-3 and J is TRBJ2-7, with D perhaps TRBD2 (7 bases). In germline, CDR1 is ENHRY, CDR2 SYGVKD. This CDR3 comprises 12 residues. V was shortened by 11 bases and J by 0 bases, with 11 bases between the two germline ends.

Only a few counts were recorded for this clonotype. The gene calls are TRBV29-1 and TRBJ1-2; no clear D. Germline CDR1 SQVTM, CDR2 ANQGSEA. The CDR3 is made up of 11 amino acids. The V end was cut by 5 bases, the J end by 4 bases, with 8 bases between. CDR3 sequence: CSVINSYGYTF. As DNA, the CDR3 is TGCAGCGTTATAAACAGCTATGGCTACACCTTC. The full variable domain, completed using reference TRBV29-1 and TRBJ1-2, is SAVISQKPSRDICQRGTSLTIQCQVDSQVTMMFWYRQQPGQSLTLIATANQGSEATYESGFVIDKFPISRPNLTFSTLTVSNMSPEDSSIYLCSVINSYGYTFGSGTRLTVV.

The chain uses TRBV12-3 or TRBV12-4 and TRBJ2-2; D perhaps matches TRBD2 (6 bases). This CDR3 contains 14 residues. The V end was cut by 5 bases, the J end by 4 bases, with 11 bases between. For the CDR3, the DNA is TGTGCCAGCAGTCCCTCGGGGGTCACCGGGGAGCTGTTTTTT. The encoded protein is CASSPSGVTGELFF.

This clonotype was seen a few times. This sequence joins TRBV10-2 and TRBJ1-2; TRBD1 matches at 12 bases. The CDR3 has 20 residues. Germline lookup yields CDR1 WSHSY and CDR2 SAAADI. V dropped 0 bases and J dropped 4; count of bases not matched to a gene: 15. The CDR3 here is CASSESTGGTGGFLGYGYTF. The CDR3 DNA reads TGCGCCAGCAGTGAGTCGACCGGCGGGACAGGGGGCTTTTTAGGCTATGGCTACACCTTC.

The rearrangement links TRBV12-3 or TRBV12-4 to TRBJ2-1, with 7 bases identical to TRBD2. After removal of 0 bases from V and 4 bases from J, the junction contained 6 bases not matched to a gene. The CDR3 runs to 16 residues. The CDR3 protein is CASSLASGLVYNEQFF. Written as DNA, the CDR3 is TGTGCCAGCAGTTTAGCTAGCGGGCTAGTTTACAATGAGCAGTTCTTC.

This clonotype was seen repeatedly, ten times or more. This chain links TRBV20-1 with TRBJ1-5, with TRBD1 matching over 10 bases. CDR1 and CDR2 (germline): DFQATT, SNEGSKA (reference sequence). V was clipped by 3 bases and J by 4 bases; unmatched bases: 12. This CDR3 is built from 17 residues. CDR3 nucleotides: TGCAGTGCTAGGGGCCATGCGGGGGACAGGGGAAATCAGCCCCAGCATTTT. Its translation is CSARGHAGDRGNQPQHF.

The V and J genes are TRBV27 and TRBJ1-5; D call uncertain. Germline V gene sequence: CDR1 MNHEY, CDR2 SMNVEV (reference sequence). Trimming left V 2 bases short and J 4 bases short, with 9 bases between. This CDR3 contains 14 residues. CDR3 loop: CASSLRAWNQPQHF. CDR3 in DNA: TGTGCCAGCAGTTTACGGGCCTGGAATCAGCCCCAGCATTTT.

This chain joins TRBV21-1 and TRBJ2-6; the D segment call TRBD1 is taken from the table without a DNA check. TRBV21-1 represents a pseudogene. The CDR3 totals 19 residues. CDR3 protein: CASSPPGQGGQAGANVLTF. In DNA, the CDR3 is TGTGCCAGCAGCCCCCCGGGACAGGGGGGCCAGGCTGGGGCCAACGTCCTGACTTTC.

Of note for this clonotype: A clone one base away is much larger, so this may be a read error. This chain connects TRBV5-1 to TRBJ2-5; 12 bases are a match to TRBD2. The ends lost 3 bases at V and 5 bases at J; junction bases unmatched: 8. The germline V gene encodes CDR1 SGHRS and CDR2 YFSETQ. The CDR3 spans 16 residues. This CDR3 reads CASSSLLAGGGETQYF. In nucleotides, the CDR3 is TGCGCCAGCAGCTCCCTCCTAGCGGGAGGGGGGGAGACCCAGTACTTC.

The chain carries TRBV30 and TRBJ2-6, with unresolved D. CDR1 and CDR2 from the germline V gene are GTSNPN and SVGIG (reference sequence). The germline V and J ends were trimmed by 2 bases and 0 bases, with 2 bases remaining between them. The length of the CDR3 is 13 residues. In DNA form, the CDR3 reads TGTGCCTGGAGTCCCTCTGGGGCCAACGTCCTGACTTTC. Encoded protein: CAWSPSGANVLTF.

The J gene is TRBJ2-7, the V gene TRBV6-6, with TRBD2 identical over 16 bases. V lost 5 bases to trimming and J lost 5 bases; unmatched junction nucleotides: 6. Germline lookup yields CDR1 MNHNY and CDR2 SVGAGI (reference sequence). The CDR3 sequence is 16 residues long. CDR3 in amino acids: CASSQGTSGGEDEQYF. The DNA for the CDR3 is TGTGCCAGCAGTCAAGGGACTAGCGGGGGGGAAGACGAGCAGTACTTC.

On this clonotype itself: A much larger clone differs from this one at a single base, so this may be a read error. The CDR3 sequence: CASSYEEHQPQHF. CDR3 bases: TGTGCCAGCAGCTACGAGGAACATCAGCCCCAGCATTTT. V gene TRBV11-2 combines with J gene TRBJ1-5, with D hard to call. Germline-derived CDR1 and CDR2 are SGHAT and FQNNGV. Between the trimmed V and J ends, which lost 4 bases and 5 bases, there was a span of 9 bases. This CDR3 region has 13 residues. Based on the CDR3 plus reference TRBV11-2 and TRBJ1-5, the full variable domain is EAGVAQSPRYKIIEKRQSVAFWCNPISGHATLYWYQQILGQGPKLLIQFQNNGVVDDSQLPKDRFSAERLKGVDSTLKIQPAKLEDSAVYLCASSYEEHQPQHFGDGTRLSIL.

This clonotype was found a few times. The V and J genes are TRBV19 and TRBJ2-3, with 7 bases matching TRBD2. The CDR3 is 17 residues long. Germline V CDR1 and CDR2: LNHDA, SQIVND (reference sequence). V dropped 4 bases and J dropped 4; count of bases not matched to a gene: 14. The CDR3 DNA reads as TGTGCCAGTAGTACATCCTCCTGGGGAGGGCGTCCAGATACGCAGTATTTT. Translation: CASSTSSWGGRPDTQYF.

CDR3 residues: CASSVGPKLSPLHF. For the CDR3, the DNA is TGTGCCAGCAGTGTGGGACCTAAATTATCACCCCTCCACTTT. The chain couples TRBV6-1 to TRBJ1-6; maybe TRBD1 (5 bases). The CDR3 has 14 amino acids. Germline V CDR1 and CDR2: MNHNS, SASEGT. V gave up 4 bases and J gave up 10 bases, with 14 bases separating them.

This clonotype was counted only a few times. The chain carries TRBV6-1 and TRBJ2-6; D is perhaps TRBD2 (5 bases). Germline CDR1 is MNHNS and CDR2 is SASEGT. Trimming took 4 bases from V and 0 from J, leaving 7 bases between them. The CDR3 has 15 amino acids. The CDR3 nucleotides are TGTGCCAGCAGTGGGACTTTCTCTGGGGCCAACGTCCTGACTTTC. Translating it yields CASSGTFSGANVLTF.

The rearrangement links TRBV2 to TRBJ2-6, with TRBD1 as a possible D gene (5 bases). This CDR3 region has 18 residues. Germline V gene lookup returns CDR1 SNHLY and CDR2 FYNNEI. Trimming took 2 bases from V and 2 from J, leaving 16 bases between them. The CDR3 DNA reads TGTGCCAGCAGTGAATACAGGTCCCGCGTCGCTGGGGCCAACGTCCTGACTTTC. It encodes CASSEYRSRVAGANVLTF. Together with reference TRBV2 and TRBJ2-6, the CDR3 gives the full variable domain: EPEVTQTPSHQVTQMGQEVILRCVPISNHLYFYWYRQILGQKVEFLVSFYNNEISEKSEIFDDQFSVERPDGSNFTLKIRSTKLEDSAMYFCASSEYRSRVAGANVLTFGAGSRLTVL.

This clonotype appeared a few times. The chain carries TRBV19 and TRBJ2-7; D tentatively fits TRBD1 or TRBD2 (5 bases each). Trimming took off 2 bases at V and 2 bases at J, with 13 bases between the two ends. CDR3 length equals 15 residues. Germline CDR1 reads LNHDA; CDR2 reads SQIVND (reference sequence). CDR3 sequence reads: CASSIRGPSTYEQYF. CDR3 nucleotide sequence: TGTGCCAGTAGTATAAGGGGACCCTCGACCTACGAGCAGTACTTC.

In its sample, this clonotype was seen a few times. The chain has TRBV5-1 and TRBJ1-3; D remains unclear. Germline V gene data show CDR1 as SGHRS and CDR2 as YFSETQ. Trimming pared 0 bases from V and 0 bases from J, leaving 7 bases between. This CDR3 comprises 15 residues. The CDR3 loop is CASSLGRVSGNTIYF. The CDR3 DNA sequence: TGCGCCAGCAGCTTGGGACGGGTCTCTGGAAACACCATATATTTT.

Only a few counts were recorded for this clonotype. The chain is built from TRBV24-1 and TRBJ2-5; D tentatively reads TRBD1 or TRBD2 (6 bases each). Trimming left V 9 bases short and J 5 bases short, with 24 bases between. CDR3 length: 16 amino acids. Germline V gives CDR1 KGHDR, CDR2 SFDVKD. CDR3 DNA: TGTGCCACCCCGGGGGCAGGGCTAGTCGGTCCGGAGACCCAGTACTTC. It specifies CATPGAGLVGPETQYF.

V is TRBV6-2 or TRBV6-3 and J is TRBJ1-2, with 9 bases matching TRBD1. This CDR3 spans 14 amino acids. The V gene's germline CDR1 is MNHEY and CDR2 SVGEGT. The V gene end was trimmed by 6 bases and the J gene end by 7 bases; junction bases not matched to a gene: 9. In DNA, the CDR3 is TGTGCCAGCAGGTTGGGACAGGGAGTGAGTGGCTACACCTTC. It codes for CASRLGQGVSGYTF.

The rearrangement uses TRBV6-5 and TRBJ1-2; D uncertain. V lost 8 bases, J lost 2 bases, and 12 bases lay in between. The CDR3 has 13 residues. Per the germline V gene, CDR1 is MNHEY and CDR2 is SVGAGI. The CDR3 sequence: CASRVGWNYGYTF. The CDR3 DNA reads TGTGCCAGCCGCGTGGGGTGGAACTATGGCTACACCTTC.

The chain uses TRBV20-1 and TRBJ2-2; the D gene is possibly TRBD2 (6 bases). This CDR3 is built from 14 residues. Germline V gene sequence: CDR1 DFQATT, CDR2 SNEGSKA (reference sequence). Trimming cost V 5 bases and J 2 bases, with 12 bases left between them. DNA for the CDR3: TGCAGTGCTGTGCGGGACCACAACACCGGGGAGCTGTTTTTT. It is translated as CSAVRDHNTGELFF.

CDR3 nucleotide sequence: TGTGCCACCAGTGATTTAGGCGCCGCGGGGCAAGAGACCCAGTACTTC. Translation: CATSDLGAAGQETQYF. This chain joins TRBV24-1 and TRBJ2-5, with D possibly TRBD2 on 6 matching bases. Germline V gene data show CDR1 as KGHDR and CDR2 as SFDVKD. Trimming stripped 1 base from V and 2 bases from J, with 13 bases between. This CDR3 has 16 residues.